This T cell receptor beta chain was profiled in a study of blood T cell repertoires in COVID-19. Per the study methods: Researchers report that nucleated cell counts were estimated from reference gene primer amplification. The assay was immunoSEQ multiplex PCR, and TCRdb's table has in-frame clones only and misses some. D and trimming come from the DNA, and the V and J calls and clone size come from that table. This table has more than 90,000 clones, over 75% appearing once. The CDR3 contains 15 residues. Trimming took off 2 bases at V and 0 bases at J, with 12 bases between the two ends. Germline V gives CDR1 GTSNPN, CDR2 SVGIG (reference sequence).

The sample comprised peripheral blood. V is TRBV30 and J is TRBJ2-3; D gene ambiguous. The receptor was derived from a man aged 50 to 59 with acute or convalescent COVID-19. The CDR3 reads CAWSTYLASTDTQYF. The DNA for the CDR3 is TGTGCCTGGAGTACCTACTTAGCCAGCACAGATACGCAGTATTTT.